This TCR beta chain was recorded in a study of beta chain features in type 1 diabetes (dated by TCRdb to 2016 to 2019). Turning to the overall study: Mean age, gender distribution, total cell number and subset yield did not differ between patients and healthy donors. A total of just under 110,000,000 sorted cells were examined across all samples, and RNA yield correlated strongly with the number of cells per subset. In the study, TCRB repertoires of sorted circulating CD4+ T cell subsets from recently diagnosed type 1 diabetes patients were compared with those of matched healthy donors. Whereas all 30 or so donors provided naive and central memory subsets, regulatory and stem cell-like memory subsets were isolated from just 8 patients and roughly 8 healthy donors. The paper's findings and limits, for the study overall: Naive, central memory and regulatory TCRB repertoires appeared more similar among patients than among healthy donors. Patients with type 1 diabetes made fewer insertions and deleted more nucleotides at VDJ recombination sites, implying thymic rearrangement abnormalities. A moderate but significant shortening of TCRB CDR3 length was observed in type 1 diabetes patients in all four CD4+ subsets. Shorter templates might have been favored by PCR, but patient and control samples were amplified and corrected together, so both groups would have been affected equally by any skew. Only small numbers of individuals were included in the HLA sub-analyses, which left unresolved whether HLA type had any influence on TCRB rearrangement. Sequencing cDNA rather than genomic DNA could over-represent highly expressing activated cells, although activation and CD3 levels did not differ between groups.

From each donor, a single peripheral blood sample of about 116 mL on average was drawn into heparinised tubes. A BD FACSAria II was used to sort naive, central memory, regulatory and stem cell-like memory CD4+ T cells with a panel that included CD45RO, CCR7, CD25, CD127, CD95 and CD27. A purity above 98% was achieved for all sorted populations. PBMCs were separated immediately by Lymphoprep density gradient centrifugation and were stained directly, without being cultured. To minimize batch effects, samples were stained and sorted in pairs, one healthy donor with one patient per experiment. This clone was observed a few times. This clone's antigen is unknown. Base qualities were left out, and no much larger clone turns up one base away. The entire isolated RNA was reverse transcribed using the High Capacity cDNA Reverse Transcription Kit, and thus expressed TCRB transcripts were sequenced. Deep immunoSEQ sequencing was applied to naive, central memory and regulatory T cell samples, giving an average of about 3.57 million total reads per sample. Sorted cells were lysed in RLT buffer and RNA was extracted with DNase-treated RNeasy Micro or Mini kits, depending on cell number. Each cell subset was processed separately to prevent cross-contamination, with patient and healthy donor samples processed together. TCRB sequences were amplified from cDNA with the immunoSEQ multiplex PCR, producing 87-bp fragments spanning the CDR3 region. The amplicons were sequenced using the Illumina HiSeq platform. As for the original processing: Synthetic template baselines were used to correct PCR bias computationally, reads within Hamming distance 2 were collapsed together, and singletons that could not be merged were discarded. Reads were aligned to IMGT to assign V, D and J genes, CDR3 length, and insertions or deletions at six rearrangement sites. Within each subset, clonotype counts were normalized to the number of sorted cells before true diversity and Gini coefficients were calculated with the tcR R package. The overlap coefficient, calculated on TCRB nucleotide sequences, was used to quantify repertoire sharing. Out-of-frame TCRB sequences from naive cells were analyzed to stand in for the pre-selection repertoire. Held by TCRdb, this immuneACCESS table contains in-frame sequences only and omits some clones. Under half of the omission traces to an unresolved V gene where checked; the cause of the rest is unknown. V, J and clone size reflect that table, while D and trimming were determined from the DNA. The sample profile shows about 450,000 clones; about an eighth of them were found once. The ten largest account for approximately 0.045% of the sample.

V and J are trimmed by 5 bases and 9 bases, and the gene matches miss 7 bases of the junction. The germline V gene encodes CDR1 KGHSH and CDR2 LQKENI. The CDR3 goes from the cysteine to the phenylalanine over 13 residues. Left in the record is the CDR3 DNA by itself, 39 bases read in frame from the first base. The chain is assembled from TRBV18 and TRBJ2-1, with TRBD1 identical over 7 junction bases. The source of this sequence is a woman aged 18-35 years in good health. Sequenced material: naive CD4+ T cells from blood. The meaning of the sample's cell subset or site label: true naive CD4+ T cells. DNA sequence: TGTGCCAGCTCAACCGACAGGGCGGGTGAGCAGTTCTTC. Translated, this gives CASSTDRAGEQFF.